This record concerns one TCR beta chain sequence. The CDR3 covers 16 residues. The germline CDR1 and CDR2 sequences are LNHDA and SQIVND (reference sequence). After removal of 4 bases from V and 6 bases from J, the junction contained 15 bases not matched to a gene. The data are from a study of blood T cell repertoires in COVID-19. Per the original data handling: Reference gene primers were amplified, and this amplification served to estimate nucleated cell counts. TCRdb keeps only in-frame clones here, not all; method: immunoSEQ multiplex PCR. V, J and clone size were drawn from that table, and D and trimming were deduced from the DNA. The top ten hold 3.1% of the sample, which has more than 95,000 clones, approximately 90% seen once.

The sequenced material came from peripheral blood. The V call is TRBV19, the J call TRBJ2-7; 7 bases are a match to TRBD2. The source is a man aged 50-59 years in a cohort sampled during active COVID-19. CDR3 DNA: TGTGCCAGTAGTACCCGAAGGGCTAGCGGTGCAGCCGAGCAGTACTTC. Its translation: CASSTRRASGAAEQYF.